This T cell receptor beta chain came from a study of blood T cell repertoires in COVID-19. Overall study context: Whether acute or convalescent, the COVID-19 samples came from the United States, Italy and Spain. T cells, B-cell-depleted T cells, or PBMCs supplied cDNA or gDNA.

Authors' data handling: From reference gene primer amplification, estimates of nucleated cell counts were derived. TCRdb's copy holds only in-frame clones and misses some; the assay was immunoSEQ multiplex PCR. The V and J calls and clone size were taken over from that table, and D and trimming were inferred from the DNA. The sample has tens of thousands of clones; around 80% are singletons. Germline V gives CDR1 KGHSH, CDR2 LQKENI. J was trimmed by 2 bases and V by 5 bases; bases with no gene match: 7. The CDR3 consists of 16 residues. This clonotype originated in a man between 60 and 75 years old with active or convalescent COVID-19. The sequencing input was peripheral blood. This chain links TRBV18 with TRBJ1-1, with 11 positions matching TRBD1. CDR3 loop: CASSGDRGRSNTEAFF. The CDR3 nucleotides are TGTGCCAGCTCAGGGGACAGGGGGAGAAGCAACACTGAAGCTTTCTTT.